Listed below are T cell receptor beta chains from one sample, sequenced in a study of T cells after posttransplantation cyclophosphamide. Using immunoSEQ multiplex PCR, the repertoire was profiled, and TCRdb retains in-frame clones only, with some absent. There are over 30,000 clones in the sample, none observed a single time. The specimen sequenced was PBMCs. These receptors all stem from a woman in her forties or fifties in good health and a related stem cell transplant donor. The CDR3 runs from the conserved cysteine through the conserved F or W. D genes are given only for firm matches. Clone size is given for some rows only: seen once, a few or many times, or a class if the clone is expanded.

D	size	V	J	CDR3	DNA
-	many	TRBV28	TRBJ1-2	CASSLSWAGLNGYTF	TGTGCCAGCAGTTTAAGCTGGGCAGGGCTAAATGGCTACACCTTC
TRBD1	many	TRBV7-2	TRBJ1-6	CASSFQGGGNSPLHF	TGTGCCAGCAGCTTTCAGGGGGGTGGTAATTCACCCCTCCACTTT
-	-	TRBV28	TRBJ2-6	CASSTDRLIRSGANVLTF	TGTGCCAGCAGTACCGACAGACTTATTCGCTCTGGGGCCAACGTCCTGACTTTC
TRBD1	many	TRBV30	TRBJ1-1	CAWSRDRQSEGAFF	TGTGCCTGGAGTAGGGACAGGCAGTCCGAGGGGGCTTTCTTT
-	many	TRBV4-3	TRBJ1-1	CASDKQGISTEAFF	TGCGCCAGCGATAAACAGGGAATTAGCACTGAAGCTTTCTTT
-	many	TRBV18	TRBJ2-7	CASSPVEGSYEQYF	TGTGCCAGCTCACCAGTGGAGGGCTCCTACGAGCAGTACTTC
TRBD1	many	TRBV18	TRBJ2-2	CASSPSTGERSGELFF	TGTGCCAGCTCACCTTCGACAGGGGAACGAAGCGGGGAGCTGTTTTTT
TRBD1	many	TRBV7-2	TRBJ1-5	CASSSTGGHQPQHF	TGTGCCAGCAGCTCGACAGGGGGCCATCAGCCCCAGCATTTT
TRBD1	many	TRBV19	TRBJ1-5	CASRRFQGASQPQHF	TGTGCCAGTAGACGTTTTCAGGGGGCTAGTCAGCCCCAGCATTTT
-	many	TRBV6-6	TRBJ1-5	CASSSQGGGQPQHF	TGTGCCAGCAGTTCCCAAGGCGGGGGTCAGCCCCAGCATTTT
TRBD1	many	TRBV5-1	TRBJ1-6	CASSRGTGQGYSPLHF	TGCGCCAGCAGCCGAGGTACGGGACAGGGTTATTCACCCCTCCACTTT
-	many	TRBV4-2	TRBJ1-1	CASSPREENTEAFF	TGTGCCAGCAGCCCACGAGAGGAGAACACTGAAGCTTTCTTT
TRBD2	many	TRBV4-2	TRBJ2-1	CASSQASGGVKFYNEQFF	TGTGCCAGCAGCCAAGCTAGCGGGGGGGTTAAATTTTACAATGAGCAGTTCTTC
TRBD1	many	TRBV9	TRBJ1-1	CASSPGTAHEAFF	TGTGCCAGCAGCCCGGGGACAGCCCATGAAGCTTTCTTT
TRBD1	many	TRBV7-9	TRBJ1-1	CASTPGGSTEAFF	TGTGCCAGCACACCAGGGGGGTCGACTGAAGCTTTCTTT
-	many	TRBV2	TRBJ2-1	CASNLIAGEQFF	TGTGCCAGCAACCTTATAGCCGGTGAGCAGTTCTTC
-	many	TRBV6-1	TRBJ1-4	CASSPWTLTEKLFF	TGTGCCAGCAGTCCCTGGACTCTCACGGAAAAACTGTTTTTT
TRBD2	many	TRBV28	TRBJ2-7	CASSLGLGTYEQYF	TGTGCCAGCAGCCTGGGACTAGGGACCTACGAGCAGTACTTC
-	many	TRBV7-3	TRBJ2-3	CASSPWTSTDTQYF	TGTGCCAGCAGCCCATGGACTAGCACAGATACGCAGTATTTT
TRBD2	many	TRBV5-5	TRBJ2-3	CASSYPRTSNTDTQYF	TGTGCCAGCAGCTACCCTCGGACTAGCAACACAGATACGCAGTATTTT
TRBD1	many	TRBV28	TRBJ2-2	CASSTRITGVGELFF	TGTGCCAGCAGCACGAGAATAACAGGGGTCGGGGAGCTGTTTTTT
-	many	TRBV5-1	TRBJ1-5	CASSLEGTNQPQHF	TGCGCCAGCAGCTTGGAGGGGACAAATCAGCCCCAGCATTTT
TRBD1	many	TRBV30	TRBJ1-1	CAWRTGSNTEAFF	TGTGCCTGGAGGACAGGGAGCAACACTGAAGCTTTCTTT
-	many	TRBV28	TRBJ1-2	CASSLGGLDSNYGYTF	TGTGCCAGCAGTTTAGGGGGCCTCGATTCTAACTATGGCTACACCTTC
-	many	TRBV5-6	TRBJ1-4	CASSPWTGPAGEKLFF	TGTGCCAGCAGCCCGTGGACGGGCCCGGCAGGGGAAAAACTGTTTTTT
TRBD1	many	TRBV30	TRBJ1-5	CAWGPGTGNQPQHF	TGTGCCTGGGGCCCCGGGACAGGGAATCAGCCCCAGCATTTT
-	few	TRBV21-1	TRBJ2-2	CASSKIFGQPPGSCFF	-
TRBD2	-	TRBV15	TRBJ2-7	CATSGYSGDSYEQYF	TGTGCCACCAGCGGTTATAGCGGGGATTCCTACGAGCAGTACTTC
TRBD1	many	TRBV27	TRBJ1-2	CASSWGTEAGYTF	TGTGCCAGCAGTTGGGGGACAGAAGCTGGCTACACCTTC
-	many	TRBV29-1	TRBJ2-7	CSVWVGGARQYEQYF	TGCAGCGTTTGGGTTGGGGGGGCGCGGCAGTACGAGCAGTACTTC
TRBD1	many	TRBV5-1	TRBJ1-2	CASSLKQGLDGYTF	TGCGCCAGCAGCTTGAAACAGGGGTTGGATGGCTACACCTTC
-	many	TRBV9	TRBJ2-1	CASSAKSGLDGLDEQFF	TGTGCCAGCAGCGCAAAATCGGGACTGGACGGGTTGGATGAGCAGTTCTTC
TRBD1	many	TRBV28	TRBJ2-1	CATEDREKAYNEQFF	TGTGCCACCGAGGACAGGGAAAAGGCCTACAATGAGCAGTTCTTC
-	-	TRBV5-1	TRBJ2-5	CASSPAGRPEEQYF	TGCGCCAGCAGCCCGGCGGGCCGGCCGGAGGAGCAGTACTTC
-	many	TRBV28	TRBJ2-7	CASRQDSLLTRYEQYF	TGTGCCAGCAGGCAAGACTCGCTACTTACGAGATACGAGCAGTACTTC
TRBD1	many	TRBV28	TRBJ1-6	CASSGGQGGTYNSPLHF	TGTGCCAGCAGTGGGGGACAGGGTGGCACCTATAATTCACCCCTCCACTTT
-	many	TRBV5-6	TRBJ2-7	CASSWWEPSKFYEQYF	TGTGCCAGCAGCTGGTGGGAGCCCTCTAAATTCTACGAGCAGTACTTC
TRBD2	many	TRBV28	TRBJ2-3	CASSPGGLADTQYF	TGTGCCAGCAGTCCGGGGGGGTTGGCAGATACGCAGTATTTT
-	many	TRBV6-1	TRBJ1-1	CASSEARGAYTEAFF	TGTGCCAGCAGTGAAGCGCGGGGGGCTTACACTGAAGCTTTCTTT
TRBD1	many	TRBV28	TRBJ1-3	CASSLFRTGGSGNTIYF	TGTGCCAGCAGTTTATTTAGGACAGGGGGCTCTGGAAACACCATATATTTT
TRBD1	many	TRBV14	TRBJ1-4	CASSLRTGSNEKLFF	TGTGCCAGCAGCCTTCGGACAGGGAGTAATGAAAAACTGTTTTTT
-	-	TRBV19	TRBJ1-1	CAIRRLGTEAFF	TGTGCCATCCGGAGGCTGGGGACTGAAGCTTTCTTT
TRBD2	many	TRBV9	TRBJ2-3	CASSALSGGDTQYF	TGTGCCAGCAGCGCACTTAGCGGGGGAGATACGCAGTATTTT
-	few	TRBV18	TRBJ2-2	CASSPTDMNTGELFF	TGTGCCAGCTCCCCGACCGACATGAACACCGGGGAGCTGTTTTTT
TRBD1	many	TRBV16	TRBJ1-2	CASSQGQGADYGYTF	TGTGCCAGCAGCCAAGGACAGGGGGCCGACTATGGCTACACCTTC
TRBD1	many	TRBV4-3	TRBJ1-2	CASSQDLKGAGYTF	TGCGCCAGCAGCCAAGATCTTAAGGGGGCCGGCTACACCTTC
-	many	TRBV5-1	TRBJ1-1	CASRGAPATEAFF	TGCGCCAGCAGGGGGGCCCCGGCCACTGAAGCTTTCTTT
TRBD1	-	TRBV27	TRBJ2-3	CASSSRTGSTDTQYF	TGTGCCAGCAGTTCGAGGACAGGTAGCACAGATACGCAGTATTTT
TRBD2	many	TRBV25-1	TRBJ2-1	CASRGGNYNEQFF	TGTGCCAGCCGGGGGGGAAACTACAATGAGCAGTTCTTC
-	many	TRBV5-3	TRBJ2-1	CARSFRQVHDMSSYNEQFF	TGTGCCAGAAGCTTTCGGCAGGTCCATGATATGAGCTCCTACAATGAGCAGTTCTTC
-	many	TRBV10-1	TRBJ2-2	CASSEDTLTGELFF	TGCGCCAGCAGTGAGGACACCTTGACCGGGGAGCTGTTTTTT
-	many	TRBV25-1	TRBJ1-6	CASSPGVSYSPLHF	TGTGCCAGCAGTCCCGGGGTGAGTTATTCACCCCTCCACTTT
TRBD1	many	TRBV2	TRBJ2-7	CASRTGAEQYF	TGTGCCAGCAGGACAGGGGCCGAGCAGTACTTC